This entry concerns a single T cell receptor beta chain. V lost 3 bases to trimming and J lost 3 bases, with 5 bases between them. The CDR3 contains 11 residues. Germline assignment: CDR1 SQVTM and CDR2 ANQGSEA. TCRdb's copy holds only in-frame clones and misses some; the assay was immunoSEQ multiplex PCR. The data contain about 50,000 clones, over 80% of them singletons. This sample stems from a study of OX40 agonist ivuxolimab in advanced cancers. The rearrangement links TRBV29-1 to TRBJ2-5, with D tentatively TRBD1 (5 bases). The specimen comprised CD4+ or CD8+ T cells sorted from blood, sampled in a trial of the OX40 agonist ivuxolimab. The source of this sequence is an adult with an advanced solid tumor such as melanoma, head and neck, liver or kidney cancer. In DNA form, the CDR3 reads TGCAGCGTTGACAGGGAAGAGACCCAGTACTTC. Its translation: CSVDREETQYF.